The rows below give T cell receptor beta chains drawn from one sample of a study of immune heterogeneity within non-small cell lung tumors. TCRdb used MiXCR to reprocess the multiplex PCR reads, holding one entry per CDR3 protein. The table lists roughly 4,000 distinct CDR3 sequences, around 26% of them singletons. Sequencing was carried out using lung tumor tissue. The receptors derive from a man in his fifties or sixties with non-small cell lung cancer. The CDR3 runs from the conserved cysteine through the conserved F or W. D genes are given only for firm matches. Some rows mark clone size as missing; the rest say once, few, many or name a class of expanded clone.

CDR3aa: CASSLGGLAGGQETQYF
CDR3nt: TGTGCCAGCAGCTTAGGGGGGCTAGCGGGAGGCCAAGAGACCCAGTACTTC
abundance: .
d_gene: TRBD2
v_gene: TRBV7-3
j_gene: TRBJ2-5

CDR3aa: CASSGGGRSTDTQYF
CDR3nt: TGCGCCAGCAGCGGGGGGGGACGTAGCACAGATACGCAGTATTTT
abundance: medium-sized
d_gene: TRBD2
v_gene: TRBV5-1
j_gene: TRBJ2-3

CDR3aa: CASSPGTLASQETQYF
CDR3nt: TGTGCCAGCAGCCCCGGGACACTGGCGTCCCAAGAGACCCAGTACTTC
abundance: .
d_gene: .
v_gene: TRBV11-3
j_gene: TRBJ2-5

CDR3aa: CASSSTVGYEQYF
CDR3nt: TGTGCCAGCAGCTCGACAGTAGGCTACGAGCAGTACTTC
abundance: few
d_gene: .
v_gene: TRBV7-3
j_gene: TRBJ2-7

CDR3aa: CASNRGWKSGAEAFF
CDR3nt: TGTGCCAGCAACCGCGGGTGGAAGTCGGGGGCTGAAGCTTTCTTT
abundance: .
d_gene: .
v_gene: TRBV12-3/TRBV12-4
j_gene: TRBJ1-1

CDR3aa: CASNRAPGGYTF
CDR3nt: TGTGCCAGCAACAGGGCCCCTGGGGGCTACACCTTC
abundance: few
d_gene: .
v_gene: TRBV28
j_gene: TRBJ1-2

CDR3aa: CATKTGVDTGELFF
CDR3nt: TGCGCCACCAAGACAGGGGTCGACACCGGGGAGCTGTTTTTT
abundance: .
d_gene: TRBD1
v_gene: TRBV5-1
j_gene: TRBJ2-2

CDR3aa: CASSPPGIAGGSYNEQFF
CDR3nt: TGTGCCAGCTCACCACCGGGGATAGCGGGAGGTTCCTACAATGAGCAGTTCTTC
abundance: .
d_gene: TRBD2
v_gene: TRBV18
j_gene: TRBJ2-1

CDR3aa: CASSLGATNYEQYF
CDR3nt: TGTGCCAGCAGCTTAGGGGCCACGAACTACGAGCAGTACTTC
abundance: medium-sized
d_gene: .
v_gene: TRBV7-9
j_gene: TRBJ2-7

CDR3aa: CASSQDGVYGYTF
CDR3nt: TGCGCCAGCAGCCAGGACGGAGTCTATGGCTACACCTTC
abundance: .
d_gene: .
v_gene: TRBV5-1
j_gene: TRBJ1-2

CDR3aa: CASSQDSRDRVANEKLFF
CDR3nt: TGTGCCAGCAGCCAAGATTCTCGGGACAGGGTGGCTAATGAAAAACTGTTTTTT
abundance: medium-sized
d_gene: TRBD1
v_gene: TRBV14
j_gene: TRBJ1-4

CDR3aa: CASSRTGTGTAYEQYF
CDR3nt: TGTGCCAGCAGCCGAACTGGGACAGGGACGGCCTACGAGCAGTACTTC
abundance: few
d_gene: TRBD1
v_gene: TRBV5-8
j_gene: TRBJ2-7

CDR3aa: CASEIAGGPYEQYF
CDR3nt: TGTGCCAGTGAAATAGCGGGAGGGCCCTACGAGCAGTACTTC
abundance: .
d_gene: TRBD2
v_gene: TRBV25-1
j_gene: TRBJ2-7

CDR3aa: CASSQVLGAVTYEQYF
CDR3nt: TGTGCCAGCAGCCAAGTTCTCGGTGCGGTAACCTACGAGCAGTACTTC
abundance: hyperexpanded
d_gene: .
v_gene: TRBV14
j_gene: TRBJ2-7

CDR3aa: CASSEFPVRLVLYEQYF
CDR3nt: TGTGCCAGCAGTGAATTTCCGGTCCGGCTAGTGCTTTACGAGCAGTACTTC
abundance: medium-sized
d_gene: .
v_gene: TRBV6-1
j_gene: TRBJ2-7

CDR3aa: CASSSPPRAYSTDTQYF
CDR3nt: TGTGCCAGCAGCTCGCCCCCCAGGGCCTATAGCACAGATACGCAGTATTTT
abundance: medium-sized
d_gene: .
v_gene: TRBV27
j_gene: TRBJ2-3

CDR3aa: CAWSATGASNEKLFF
CDR3nt: TGTGCCTGGAGCGCGACGGGGGCGAGTAATGAAAAACTGTTTTTT
abundance: .
d_gene: .
v_gene: TRBV30
j_gene: TRBJ1-4

CDR3aa: CAISGGRGEYGYTF
CDR3nt: TGTGCCATCAGTGGCGGCAGGGGTGAATATGGCTACACCTTC
abundance: .
d_gene: .
v_gene: TRBV10-3
j_gene: TRBJ1-2

CDR3aa: CASSPGTEFYNEQFF
CDR3nt: TGTGCCAGCAGCCCGGGGACAGAATTCTACAATGAGCAGTTCTTC
abundance: medium-sized
d_gene: TRBD1
v_gene: TRBV12-3/TRBV12-4
j_gene: TRBJ2-1

CDR3aa: CASSLDRGTQGYTF
CDR3nt: TGTGCCAGCAGCTTGGACAGGGGCACTCAGGGCTACACCTTC
abundance: few
d_gene: TRBD1
v_gene: TRBV5-8
j_gene: TRBJ1-2

CDR3aa: CASSPTGPYEQYF
CDR3nt: TGTGCCAGCAGCCCTACGGGGCCCTACGAGCAGTACTTC
abundance: medium-sized
d_gene: .
v_gene: TRBV7-2
j_gene: TRBJ2-7

CDR3aa: CASSDRTPWADNSPLHF
CDR3nt: TGTGCCAGCAGTGATCGGACCCCCTGGGCCGATAATTCACCCCTCCACTTT
abundance: .
d_gene: .
v_gene: TRBV6-1
j_gene: TRBJ1-6

CDR3aa: CSANRDSNQPQHF
CDR3nt: TGCAGTGCTAACCGGGACAGCAATCAGCCCCAGCATTTT
abundance: .
d_gene: .
v_gene: TRBV20-1
j_gene: TRBJ1-5

CDR3aa: CASSFKGEETQYF
CDR3nt: TGTGCCAGCAGCTTTAAAGGGGAAGAGACCCAGTACTTC
abundance: .
d_gene: .
v_gene: TRBV7-9
j_gene: TRBJ2-5

CDR3aa: CASSQGEGTDTQYF
CDR3nt: TGCGCCAGCAGCCAAGGCGAGGGTACAGATACGCAGTATTTT
abundance: medium-sized
d_gene: .
v_gene: TRBV4-1
j_gene: TRBJ2-3

CDR3aa: CASSGAGDRYEQYF
CDR3nt: TGTGCCAGCAGTGGTGCGGGAGATCGCTACGAGCAGTACTTC
abundance: medium-sized
d_gene: TRBD2
v_gene: TRBV6-1
j_gene: TRBJ2-7

CDR3aa: CARSLDWGSGRRDNEQFF
CDR3nt: TGTGCCAGAAGCTTAGATTGGGGTAGCGGGAGAAGAGACAATGAGCAGTTCTTC
abundance: .
d_gene: TRBD2
v_gene: TRBV7-9
j_gene: TRBJ2-1

CDR3aa: CASSFLAGTDTQYF
CDR3nt: TGTGCCAGCAGTTTCTTAGCGGGCACAGATACGCAGTATTTT
abundance: medium-sized
d_gene: .
v_gene: TRBV28
j_gene: TRBJ2-3

CDR3aa: CASSQGGQTYEQYF
CDR3nt: TGTGCCAGCAGCCAAGGTGGACAGACCTACGAGCAGTACTTC
abundance: .
d_gene: .
v_gene: TRBV4-2
j_gene: TRBJ2-7

CDR3aa: CASSASGSILVFF
CDR3nt: TGTGCCAGCAGTGCTAGCGGGAGCATCTTAGTGTTTTTT
abundance: medium-sized
d_gene: TRBD2
v_gene: TRBV2
j_gene: TRBJ2-2

CDR3aa: CASSLGPTSEQYF
CDR3nt: TGTGCCAGCAGCTTGGGTCCGACCTCCGAGCAGTACTTC
abundance: large
d_gene: .
v_gene: TRBV11-3
j_gene: TRBJ2-7

CDR3aa: CASSLSGQETQYF
CDR3nt: TGTGCCAGCAGTTTATCGGGGCAAGAGACCCAGTACTTC
abundance: few
d_gene: .
v_gene: TRBV12-3/TRBV12-4
j_gene: TRBJ2-5

CDR3aa: CASSLVAAVHTGELFF
CDR3nt: TGTGCCAGCAGCTTAGTCGCGGCAGTCCACACCGGGGAGCTGTTTTTT
abundance: large
d_gene: .
v_gene: TRBV11-1
j_gene: TRBJ2-2

CDR3aa: CASNLIYNEQFF
CDR3nt: TGTGCCAGCAATTTAATTTATAATGAGCAGTTCTTC
abundance: .
d_gene: .
v_gene: TRBV2
j_gene: TRBJ2-1

CDR3aa: CAIILTSGMGEQFF
CDR3nt: TGTGCCATCATCTTGACTAGCGGGATGGGTGAGCAGTTCTTC
abundance: once
d_gene: TRBD2
v_gene: TRBV28
j_gene: TRBJ2-1

CDR3aa: CASSLRPAVSSYEQYF
CDR3nt: TGTGCCAGCAGCTTACGGCCAGCGGTGAGCTCCTACGAGCAGTACTTC
abundance: .
d_gene: .
v_gene: TRBV11-1
j_gene: TRBJ2-7

CDR3aa: CASSLSSGQGSNQPQHF
CDR3nt: TGTGCCAGCAGTTTATCATCGGGACAGGGTAGCAATCAGCCCCAGCATTTT
abundance: once
d_gene: TRBD1
v_gene: TRBV27
j_gene: TRBJ1-5

CDR3aa: CASSLGAGNTIYF
CDR3nt: TGTGCCAGCAGTTTAGGGGCTGGAAACACCATATATTTT
abundance: large
d_gene: .
v_gene: TRBV12-3/TRBV12-4
j_gene: TRBJ1-3

CDR3aa: CARGQRNSPLHF
CDR3nt: TGTGCCAGAGGACAGCGTAATTCACCCCTCCACTTT
abundance: few
d_gene: .
v_gene: TRBV30
j_gene: TRBJ1-6

CDR3aa: CASSRNSGTSGLYEQYF
CDR3nt: TGTGCCAGCAGCCGTAATTCCGGGACTAGCGGGTTATACGAGCAGTACTTC
abundance: few
d_gene: TRBD2
v_gene: TRBV6-2/TRBV6-3
j_gene: TRBJ2-7

CDR3aa: CSARAHRASDQETQYF
CDR3nt: TGCAGTGCTAGAGCGCACAGGGCTTCGGACCAAGAGACCCAGTACTTC
abundance: medium-sized
d_gene: .
v_gene: TRBV20-1
j_gene: TRBJ2-5

CDR3aa: CASLRTGGKYQPQHF
CDR3nt: TGTGCCAGCCTCCGGACAGGGGGAAAGTATCAGCCCCAGCATTTT
abundance: medium-sized
d_gene: TRBD1
v_gene: TRBV28
j_gene: TRBJ1-5

CDR3aa: CATSRDGGNNEQFF
CDR3nt: TGTGCCACCAGCAGAGATGGCGGAAACAATGAGCAGTTCTTC
abundance: medium-sized
d_gene: .
v_gene: TRBV15
j_gene: TRBJ2-1

CDR3aa: CASSQVYGDLHTF
CDR3nt: TGTGCCAGCAGCCAAGTTTACGGGGATCTTCACACCTTC
abundance: .
d_gene: .
v_gene: TRBV14
j_gene: TRBJ1-2

CDR3aa: CASSPRDHPQTQYF
CDR3nt: TGTGCCAGCAGTCCAAGGGACCACCCTCAGACCCAGTACTTC
abundance: large
d_gene: .
v_gene: TRBV27
j_gene: TRBJ2-5

CDR3aa: CASRPGQGAYEQYF
CDR3nt: TGTGCCAGCAGACCGGGACAGGGGGCCTACGAGCAGTACTTC
abundance: .
d_gene: TRBD1
v_gene: TRBV28
j_gene: TRBJ2-7

CDR3aa: CASSLGATRYEQYF
CDR3nt: TGTGCCAGCAGCCTCGGAGCGACTCGCTACGAGCAGTACTTC
abundance: large
d_gene: .
v_gene: TRBV7-9
j_gene: TRBJ2-7

CDR3aa: CASSLAGGLYNEQFF
CDR3nt: TGTGCCAGCAGCTTAGCGGGGGGGCTCTACAATGAGCAGTTCTTC
abundance: .
d_gene: .
v_gene: TRBV7-9
j_gene: TRBJ2-1

CDR3aa: CASSLAGLGDTQYF
CDR3nt: TGTGCCAGCAGCTTAGCCGGACTCGGGGATACGCAGTATTTT
abundance: .
d_gene: .
v_gene: TRBV7-9
j_gene: TRBJ2-3

CDR3aa: CATSREAGGQTQYF
CDR3nt: TGTGCCACCAGCAGAGAAGCGGGGGGACAGACCCAGTACTTC
abundance: medium-sized
d_gene: TRBD2
v_gene: TRBV15
j_gene: TRBJ2-5

CDR3aa: CASSLAVPPKNIRYF
CDR3nt: TGTGCCAGTAGTCTAGCGGTACCTCCCAAAAACATTCGGTACTTC
abundance: .
d_gene: TRBD2
v_gene: TRBV6-5
j_gene: TRBJ2-4

CDR3aa: CASSVDSNQPQHF
CDR3nt: TGTGCCAGCAGTGTGGACAGCAATCAGCCCCAGCATTTT
abundance: few
d_gene: .
v_gene: TRBV2
j_gene: TRBJ1-5

CDR3aa: CASSLDRVTQNIQYF
CDR3nt: TGTGCCAGCAGCCTGGACAGGGTGACTCAAAACATTCAGTACTTC
abundance: .
d_gene: TRBD1
v_gene: TRBV5-4
j_gene: TRBJ2-4

CDR3aa: CASSFSQGTEAFF
CDR3nt: TGTGCCAGCAGTTTTTCTCAGGGAACTGAAGCTTTCTTT
abundance: few
d_gene: .
v_gene: TRBV27
j_gene: TRBJ1-1

CDR3aa: CSARDLASGTYEQYF
CDR3nt: TGCAGTGCTAGAGATCTGGCTAGCGGAACCTACGAGCAGTACTTC
abundance: medium-sized
d_gene: TRBD2
v_gene: TRBV20-1
j_gene: TRBJ2-7

CDR3aa: CATSGTGKTQYF
CDR3nt: TGTGCCACCAGCGGGACAGGGAAGACCCAGTACTTC
abundance: .
d_gene: TRBD1
v_gene: TRBV24-1
j_gene: TRBJ2-5

CDR3aa: CASSMGTGGRSDTQYF
CDR3nt: TGTGCCAGTAGTATGGGGACGGGCGGGAGGTCTGACACGCAGTATTTT
abundance: medium-sized
d_gene: TRBD2
v_gene: TRBV19
j_gene: TRBJ2-3

CDR3aa: CASSKYGTSEETQYF
CDR3nt: TGTGCCAGTAGTAAATACGGGACTAGCGAAGAGACCCAGTACTTC
abundance: .
d_gene: TRBD2
v_gene: TRBV19
j_gene: TRBJ2-5